These T cell receptor beta chains were read from a single sample in a study of T cell responses to AZD1222 COVID-19 vaccine. Produced via immunoSEQ multiplex PCR; TCRdb's table is partial and in-frame only. There are more than 85,000 clones in the sample; 70% to 90% occur only once, and less than 3.5% lies in the top ten. Material: peripheral blood, obtained on day 0 of AZD1222 vaccination. The source is an adult in good health. Both conserved end residues are part of each CDR3. D genes are given only for firm matches. The size field is filled for only some rows; it gives once, few, many or a size class.

d_gene	j_gene	len	abundance	v_gene	CDR3nt	CDR3aa
TRBD2	TRBJ2-7	15	once	TRBV6-6	TGTGCCAGCAGTTCCCGGCGGGAGGGCCGAGGCGAGCAGTACTTC	CASSSRREGRGEQYF
.	TRBJ1-2	13	.	TRBV5-6	TGTGCCAGCAGAAAGGAGGGGCCCTATGGCTACACCTTC	CASRKEGPYGYTF
.	TRBJ1-6	16	once	TRBV3-1/TRBV3-2	TGTGCCAGCAGCCAAGGAGGGCATTCCTATAATTCACCCCTCCACTTT	CASSQGGHSYNSPLHF
.	TRBJ2-1	13	.	TRBV29-1	TGCAGCGTTGTCCCGTTCTCCTACAATGAGCAGTTCTTC	CSVVPFSYNEQFF
TRBD1	TRBJ1-6	17	few	TRBV19	TGTGCCAGTAGTCCCGGGACAGGGAGAGAGATTAATTCACCCCTCCACTTT	CASSPGTGREINSPLHF
.	TRBJ1-4	15	.	TRBV2	TGTGCCAGCAGTGAAGATGACCTACTTAATGAAAAACTGTTTTTT	CASSEDDLLNEKLFF
TRBD2	TRBJ2-5	19	.	TRBV24-1	TGTGCCACCAGTGATGCGGCCGGGACTAGCGGGATGTACCAAGAGACCCAGTACTTC	CATSDAAGTSGMYQETQYF
.	TRBJ2-3	17	.	TRBV3-1/TRBV3-2	TGTGCCAGCAGCCAGGCCAGGGAGCTTTCTAGCACAGATACGCAGTATTTT	CASSQARELSSTDTQYF
.	TRBJ1-3	15	.	TRBV6-5	TGTGCCAGCAGTTACTCCGGGACGAACGGAAACACCATATATTTT	CASSYSGTNGNTIYF
.	TRBJ1-2	14	.	TRBV3-1/TRBV3-2	TGTGCCAGCAGCCAAGCTTCAACTAACTATGGCTACACCTTC	CASSQASTNYGYTF
.	TRBJ1-1	9	.	TRBV7-2	TGTGCCACAGCAGGGGATAATTTCTTT	CATAGDNFF
.	TRBJ1-1	15	.	TRBV7-2	TGTGCCAGCAGCTTAACCCCGGGGTCGAACACTGAAGCTTTCTTT	CASSLTPGSNTEAFF